Listed below are T cell receptor beta chains from one sample, sequenced in a study of regulatory T cells in long-lasting Graves disease. TCRdb reprocessed the multiplex PCR reads with MiXCR, giving one entry per CDR3 protein. Found here are 300,000 to 450,000 distinct CDR3 sequences, around a sixth of them singletons; the top ten hold roughly 20%. This specimen was peripheral blood mononuclear cells (PBMCs), taken at new diagnosis, from a patient treated with antithyroid drugs. The receptors were sampled from a female donor with Graves disease. CDR3s include the opening cysteine and the closing phenylalanine or tryptophan. The D gene is left open where the match is weak. Expanded clones get a size class; other rows say once, few or many, or leave the size out.

d_call | clone_size | j_call | v_call | cdr3_nt | cdr3_aa
TRBD1 | few | TRBJ2-1 | TRBV7-9 | TGTGCCAGCAGCTTCCCCAGGGGGCAGGGAATCTCCTACAATGAGCAGTTCTTC | CASSFPRGQGISYNEQFF
TRBD1 | many | TRBJ2-7 | TRBV28 | TGTGCCAGCAGTTCAGAGGACAGGTTTTATAACGAGCAGTACTTC | CASSSEDRFYNEQYF
. | many | TRBJ2-7 | TRBV5-4 | TGTGCCAGCAGCTCGAGCGGAGACTACGAGCAGTACTTC | CASSSSGDYEQYF
TRBD1 | many | TRBJ1-2 | TRBV5-1 | TGCGCCAGCAGCGCAGCGGGACAGGGCTATGGCTACACCTTC | CASSAAGQGYGYTF
TRBD2 | many | TRBJ2-1 | TRBV5-1 | TGCGCCAGTTTCCTTTCGGCGGGAGGTAGGGTTGAGCAGTTCTTC | CASFLSAGGRVEQFF
. | few | TRBJ1-1 | TRBV19 | TGTGCCAGTATCGGGGAGGGTTGGTACACTGAAGCTTTCTTT | CASIGEGWYTEAFF
TRBD1 | few | TRBJ2-7 | TRBV7-6 | TGTGCCAGCAGCCCGCGGAGACAGGGGTCCGAGCAGTACTTC | CASSPRRQGSEQYF
. | many | TRBJ1-1 | TRBV5-1 | TGCGCCAGCGTGGACTCGGGGGGGAGGGACACTGAAGCTTTCTTT | CASVDSGGRDTEAFF
TRBD2 | . | TRBJ2-1 | TRBV9 | TGTGCCAGCAGCGGTACTAGCGGGAGTGGGGAGCAGTTCTTC | CASSGTSGSGEQFF
. | . | TRBJ1-5 | TRBV4-3 | TGCGCCAGCTCTCCCTACCGGACAGATCAGCCCCAGCATTTT | CASSPYRTDQPQHF
. | many | TRBJ1-1 | TRBV12-3/TRBV12-4 | TGTGCCAGCAGTTTGGATTGGAGTGAAGCTTTCTTT | CASSLDWSEAFF
. | few | TRBJ2-7 | TRBV19 | TGTGCCAGTAGTATTGGGGGCTTGGTCTACGAGCAGTACTTC | CASSIGGLVYEQYF
. | . | TRBJ1-2 | TRBV29-1 | TGCAGCGTTGAATCATTCCCTAACTATGGCTACACCTTC | CSVESFPNYGYTF
TRBD2 | . | TRBJ2-5 | TRBV12-5 | TGTGCTAGTGGTTTAGGTACTAGCGGGGCGGAGACCCAGTACTTC | CASGLGTSGAETQYF
TRBD1 | many | TRBJ1-2 | TRBV29-1 | TGCAGCGTTGACAAGGGGGCGGATGGCTACACCTTC | CSVDKGADGYTF
TRBD1 | . | TRBJ1-2 | TRBV6-2/TRBV6-3 | TGTGCCAGCAGCCCACCCTCCGGGACAGAAAACTATGGCTACACCTTC | CASSPPSGTENYGYTF
. | many | TRBJ1-2 | TRBV3-1 | TGTGCCAGCAGCCAAAAGACTAGCTACACCTTC | CASSQKTSYTF
. | few | TRBJ2-1 | TRBV27 | TGTGCCAGCAGTTTATACTCCAGAACTGAGCAGTTCTTC | CASSLYSRTEQFF
TRBD1 | . | TRBJ2-1 | TRBV6-1 | TGTGCCAGCAGTCTGCGGACAGGGGAACCCTACAATGAGCAGTTCTTC | CASSLRTGEPYNEQFF
. | many | TRBJ1-1 | TRBV3-1 | TGTGCCAGCAGCCAACTAGACACTGAAGCTTTCTTT | CASSQLDTEAFF
. | many | TRBJ1-6 | TRBV27 | TGTGCCAGCAGTCGGGGGCGGGGATATAATTCACCCCTCCACTTT | CASSRGRGYNSPLHF
TRBD1 | many | TRBJ2-1 | TRBV7-9 | TGTGCCAGCAGCTTTGTCAGGGGGCGCAATGAGCAGTTCTTC | CASSFVRGRNEQFF
TRBD2 | many | TRBJ2-6 | TRBV19 | TGTGCCAGTAGTACCGGGAGGGTGGCCAACGTCCTGACTTTC | CASSTGRVANVLTF
. | many | TRBJ2-7 | TRBV4-3 | TGCGCCAGCAGCCAAGATAACGCTCAATTCTCCTACGAGCAGTACTTC | CASSQDNAQFSYEQYF
. | many | TRBJ1-2 | TRBV5-1 | TGCGCCAGCAGCTTAGGAACCTATGACTACACCTTC | CASSLGTYDYTF
. | few | TRBJ2-2 | TRBV6-2/TRBV6-3 | TGTGCCAGCATGAGGAAGAACACCGGGGAGCTGTTTTTT | CASMRKNTGELFF
. | . | TRBJ1-6 | TRBV18 | TGTGCCAGCTCACCTCGCCAGGATAATTCACCCCTCCACTTT | CASSPRQDNSPLHF
TRBD2 | many | TRBJ2-7 | TRBV12-3/TRBV12-4 | TGTGCCAGCAGCACCTCCGCGGGGGCTAGCGGGAGTGGCGAGCAGTACTTC | CASSTSAGASGSGEQYF
. | . | TRBJ1-1 | TRBV15 | TGTGCCACCAGCAGACAAGTGAACACTGAAGCTTTCTTT | CATSRQVNTEAFF
. | many | TRBJ1-4 | TRBV29-1 | TGCAGCGTCGCCTACGGGGGGTTTGGAGAAAAACTGTTTTTT | CSVAYGGFGEKLFF
. | . | TRBJ2-4 | TRBV20-1 | TGCAGTGCTAGTGGTAGGCTTTTAGCCAAAAACATTCAGTACTTC | CSASGRLLAKNIQYF
TRBD1 | many | TRBJ1-4 | TRBV28 | TGTGCCAGCAGTTACTCCGGGACAGGACACGAAAAACTGTTTTTT | CASSYSGTGHEKLFF
. | . | TRBJ2-7 | TRBV5-6 | TGTGCCAGCAGCTTGGGGTTGGGGCGGCAAGGCTACGAGCAGTACTTC | CASSLGLGRQGYEQYF
. | . | TRBJ2-1 | TRBV9 | TGTGCCAGCAGCGGAGGCGAGCGGGCCCAAAGTGAGCAGTTCTTC | CASSGGERAQSEQFF
. | few | TRBJ2-1 | TRBV18 | TGTGCCAGCTCACCACCGACAGGAAGGGAGCAGTTCTTC | CASSPPTGREQFF
TRBD1 | many | TRBJ2-1 | TRBV20-1 | TGCAGTGCTTACAGCCCGGGACAGGGGGACAATGAGCAGTTCTTC | CSAYSPGQGDNEQFF
. | many | TRBJ2-7 | TRBV7-9 | TGTGCCAGCAGCTTAGCGCAGCAGGGGTGGGACTTC | CASSLAQQGWDF
. | . | TRBJ2-1 | TRBV9 | TGTGCCAGCAGCGTAGGTAGCGAGCACAATGAGCAGTTCTTC | CASSVGSEHNEQFF
. | many | TRBJ1-1 | TRBV29-1 | TGCAGCGCGACCCCTGAGGGGCGAGAAGCTTTCTTT | CSATPEGREAFF
TRBD1 | few | TRBJ2-1 | TRBV7-9 | TGTGCCAGCAGCTCCCGGGACAGGGAAATCTACAATGAGCAGTTCTTC | CASSSRDREIYNEQFF
. | few | TRBJ2-3 | TRBV20-1 | TGCAGTGCTAGAGATCAGCAGGGAAACACAGATACGCAGTATTTT | CSARDQQGNTDTQYF
TRBD1 | few | TRBJ2-1 | TRBV15 | TGTGCCACCAGCAGGGGACAGGCCATGACTCAGTTCTTC | CATSRGQAMTQFF
TRBD2 | many | TRBJ2-1 | TRBV24-1 | TGTGCCACCACCCCCCCGGGACTAGCGGAAGACTCCTACAATGAGCAGTTCTTC | CATTPPGLAEDSYNEQFF
TRBD1 | many | TRBJ2-1 | TRBV28 | TGTGCCAGCAGTGGCCGTCGTGGGGACAGGGGAGGGAGGTTCAATGAGCAGTTCTTC | CASSGRRGDRGGRFNEQFF
. | many | TRBJ2-7 | TRBV27 | TGTGCCAGCAGTTTCACATCCGGGACAAGGAACCCACGGTTGTACTTC | CASSFTSGTRNPRLYF
. | many | TRBJ2-3 | TRBV7-7 | TGTGCTAGCAGCCGATGGAACGGAGATACGCAGTATTTT | CASSRWNGDTQYF
TRBD1 | few | TRBJ1-2 | TRBV4-1 | TGCGCCAGCAGCCCACCTGGGACAGAGAACTATGGCTACACCTTC | CASSPPGTENYGYTF
. | few | TRBJ2-3 | TRBV9 | TGTGCCAGCAGCGTTACCCGAGGGGGGACAGATACGCAGTATTTT | CASSVTRGGTDTQYF
. | many | TRBJ2-5 | TRBV5-1 | TGTGCCAGCAGCCCCGGCAGGCAAGAGACCCAGTACTTC | CASSPGRQETQYF
TRBD1 | . | TRBJ2-2 | TRBV19 | TGTGCCAGTAGTCTCTGGTCCAGCATGGGGACAGGAGATGTCGAGGAGCTGTTTTTT | CASSLWSSMGTGDVEELFF
TRBD1 | . | TRBJ1-4 | TRBV27 | TGTGCCAGCAGTTCAATAAGGGGGACAGGGAGGGCTGAAAAACTGTTTTTT | CASSSIRGTGRAEKLFF
TRBD2 | few | TRBJ2-1 | TRBV20-1 | TGCAAAGCGGGAGGGTATGAGCAGTTCTTC | CKAGGYEQFF
. | . | TRBJ1-2 | TRBV20-1 | TGCAGTGCTAGCCCTAACAGGGCTCTTTACTATGGCTACACCTTC | CSASPNRALYYGYTF
TRBD1 | many | TRBJ2-2 | TRBV10-3 | TGTGCCATACAGGGGGTATCGACCGGGGAGCTGTTTTTT | CAIQGVSTGELFF
TRBD1 | many | TRBJ1-1 | TRBV4-2 | TGTGCCAGCAGCCAAGCGGGGACAGGGGAACTTTTTTCTGAAGCTTTCTTT | CASSQAGTGELFSEAFF
. | few | TRBJ2-1 | TRBV19 | TGTGCCAGTAGTAAGAGCGGACCCATGTCGCGGAATGAGCAGTTCTTC | CASSKSGPMSRNEQFF
. | many | TRBJ2-7 | TRBV7-9 | TGTGCCAGCAGCGATAATGCCAGGGCCTCCTACGAGCAGTACTTC | CASSDNARASYEQYF